The rows below give T cell receptor beta chains drawn from one sample of a study of T cell repertoires in cytomegalovirus infection. These receptors have no known antigen. TCRdb reprocessed the reads via MiXCR and lists one record per CDR3 protein. The sample includes about a million distinct CDR3 sequences, approximately 31% seen only once; the top ten take over 13%. This sample comprised cultured CD8+ T cells from PBMCs, obtained from culture after CMV antigen stimulation. The receptors originated from a human donor in good health (CMV status not recorded). Some clones in this sample may be carry-over from other donors' samples. Both conserved end residues are part of each CDR3. A D gene is named only where the DNA matches it firmly. Where a row states a size, it is once, few, many or the class of an expanded clone; other rows omit it.

J gene: TRBJ2-5; V gene: TRBV27; D gene: NA; CDR3 length: 13; clone size: NA; CDR3 protein: CAMSMGKQETQYF; CDR3 DNA: TGTGCCATGAGTATGGGGAAACAAGAGACCCAGTACTTC
J gene: TRBJ2-2; V gene: TRBV2; D gene: TRBD2; CDR3 length: 17; clone size: NA; CDR3 protein: CASSGTSGGTYTGELFF; CDR3 DNA: TGTGCCAGCAGTGGGACTAGCGGGGGCACTTACACCGGGGAGCTGTTTTTT
J gene: TRBJ1-1; V gene: TRBV4-1; D gene: NA; CDR3 length: 15; clone size: NA; CDR3 protein: CASSQDGGQYTEAFF; CDR3 DNA: TGCGCCAGCAGCCAAGATGGCGGACAGTACACTGAAGCTTTCTTT
J gene: TRBJ2-1; V gene: TRBV6-1; D gene: TRBD1; CDR3 length: 16; clone size: NA; CDR3 protein: CASSDLQKTGVDEQFF; CDR3 DNA: TGTGCCAGCAGTGACCTTCAGAAGACAGGGGTGGATGAGCAGTTCTTC
J gene: TRBJ2-1; V gene: TRBV19; D gene: NA; CDR3 length: 15; clone size: NA; CDR3 protein: CASSAGTRSYNEQFF; CDR3 DNA: TGTGCCAGTAGCGCCGGGACCCGCTCCTACAATGAGCAGTTCTTC
J gene: TRBJ1-1; V gene: TRBV25-1; D gene: NA; CDR3 length: 15; clone size: NA; CDR3 protein: CASSESPRGGTEAFF; CDR3 DNA: TGTGCCAGCAGTGAATCCCCCAGGGGAGGGACTGAAGCTTTCTTT
J gene: TRBJ2-3; V gene: TRBV7-6; D gene: NA; CDR3 length: 16; clone size: many; CDR3 protein: CASSPAEHTHTDTQYF; CDR3 DNA: TGTGCCAGCAGCCCGGCGGAGCACACACACACAGATACGCAGTATTTT
J gene: TRBJ2-2; V gene: TRBV7-6; D gene: NA; CDR3 length: 16; clone size: NA; CDR3 protein: CASSLDSEFNTGELFF; CDR3 DNA: TGTGCCAGCAGCTTAGATAGCGAGTTTAACACCGGGGAGCTGTTTTTT
J gene: TRBJ2-5; V gene: TRBV7-6; D gene: NA; CDR3 length: 14; clone size: NA; CDR3 protein: CASSLAQGQETQYF; CDR3 DNA: TGTGCCAGCAGCTTAGCCCAGGGCCAAGAGACCCAGTACTTC
J gene: TRBJ1-2; V gene: TRBV12-3/TRBV12-4; D gene: TRBD1; CDR3 length: 15; clone size: NA; CDR3 protein: CASTPDRESNYGYTF; CDR3 DNA: TGTGCCAGCACACCCGACAGGGAGAGTAACTATGGCTACACCTTC
J gene: TRBJ2-7; V gene: TRBV27; D gene: NA; CDR3 length: 13; clone size: NA; CDR3 protein: CASSYASSYEQYF; CDR3 DNA: TGTGCCAGCAGTTATGCTAGCTCCTACGAGCAGTACTTC
J gene: TRBJ2-3; V gene: TRBV7-9; D gene: NA; CDR3 length: 14; clone size: NA; CDR3 protein: CASSLISSTDTQYF; CDR3 DNA: TGTGCCAGCAGCTTAATCTCCAGCACAGATACGCAGTATTTT
J gene: TRBJ1-5; V gene: TRBV4-2; D gene: NA; CDR3 length: 14; clone size: NA; CDR3 protein: CASSQVSGRQPQHF; CDR3 DNA: TGTGCCAGCAGCCAAGTATCGGGGCGTCAGCCCCAGCATTTT
J gene: TRBJ1-1; V gene: TRBV7-2; D gene: NA; CDR3 length: 16; clone size: few; CDR3 protein: CASSSSGCGRGTEAFF; CDR3 DNA: TGTGCCAGCAGCTCCTCGGGTTGTGGGAGAGGAACTGAAGCTTTCTTT
J gene: TRBJ1-5; V gene: TRBV7-6; D gene: NA; CDR3 length: 14; clone size: NA; CDR3 protein: CASSSLGADGPQHF; CDR3 DNA: TGTGCCAGCAGCTCCTTGGGGGCCGATGGACCCCAGCATTTT
J gene: TRBJ2-1; V gene: TRBV12-3/TRBV12-4; D gene: NA; CDR3 length: 17; clone size: NA; CDR3 protein: CASSFTPKLASRDEQFF; CDR3 DNA: TGTGCCAGCAGTTTCACCCCCAAACTAGCTAGTAGAGATGAGCAGTTCTTC
J gene: TRBJ2-5; V gene: TRBV7-2; D gene: TRBD1; CDR3 length: 16; clone size: many; CDR3 protein: CASSLALNRGQETQYF; CDR3 DNA: TGTGCCAGCAGCTTAGCCCTTAACAGGGGCCAGGAGACCCAGTACTTC
J gene: TRBJ2-1; V gene: TRBV19; D gene: NA; CDR3 length: 12; clone size: NA; CDR3 protein: CASRTRLNEQFF; CDR3 DNA: TGTGCCAGTAGGACTCGTTTAAATGAGCAGTTCTTC
J gene: TRBJ2-5; V gene: TRBV7-2; D gene: NA; CDR3 length: 15; clone size: many; CDR3 protein: CASSSDRTRPETQYF; CDR3 DNA: TGTGCCAGCAGCTCCGACAGGACAAGACCAGAGACCCAGTACTTC